The 13 T cell receptor beta chains below come from one sample, sequenced in a study of T cell repertoires in cytomegalovirus infection. TCRdb itself ran the reads through MiXCR, one entry per CDR3 protein. Found here are 290,000 or so distinct CDR3 sequences, more than 20% of them singletons; the top ten hold approximately 15%. Sequencing was carried out using PBMCs. These receptor sequences come from a human donor in good health (CMV status not recorded). Some clones in this sample may be carry-over from other donors' samples.

The gene calls are TRBV12-3 or TRBV12-4 and TRBJ2-1; D is possibly TRBD2 (6 bases). There are 14 residues in the CDR3. Between the trimmed V and J ends, which lost 7 bases and 1 base, there was a span of 11 bases. The CDR3 DNA follows: TGTGCCAGCATCCCCGGGGGTTCCTACAATGAGCAGTTCTTC. This gives the protein CASIPGGSYNEQFF.

The CDR3 protein is CASSFYAGGPETQYF. The CDR3 coding sequence is TGTGCCAGCAGTTTTTACGCGGGAGGGCCGGAGACCCAGTACTTC. The rearrangement uses TRBV27 and TRBJ2-5; TRBD2 matches 9 bases. CDR3 size: 15 residues. J was trimmed by 5 bases and V by 3 bases; bases with no gene match: 7. Germline V gene data show CDR1 as MNHEY and CDR2 as SMNVEV (reference sequence).

In its sample, this clonotype was seen a few times. J is TRBJ2-3 and V is TRBV29-1; D may correspond to TRBD1 or TRBD2 (6 bases each). The CDR3 is 15 amino acids. Germline V lookup: CDR1 SQVTM, CDR2 ANQGSEA. Trimming took 4 bases from V and 0 from J, leaving 14 bases between them. The CDR3, as DNA: TGCAGCGTTGCTCGAAGGGGGGACAGCACAGATACGCAGTATTTT. Protein sequence: CSVARRGDSTDTQYF.

This clonotype showed up many times. V is TRBV7-2 and J is TRBJ2-1; 12 nucleotides match TRBD2. CDR3 size: 15 residues. Unmatched junction bases numbered 9, after V lost 5 bases and J lost 10 bases. Germline loops: CDR1 SGHTA, CDR2 FQGNSA. This CDR3 reads CASSQTSGSFGEQFF. DNA of the CDR3: TGTGCCAGCAGCCAGACTAGCGGGAGCTTCGGGGAGCAGTTCTTC.

This clonotype has more than one count but fewer than ten. This rearrangement joins TRBV10-2 to TRBJ2-1; D not certain. V gave up 10 bases and J gave up 7 bases, with 14 bases separating them. Germline V gives CDR1 WSHSY, CDR2 SAAADI. The CDR3 contains 12 residues. The CDR3: CATLSSRNEQFF. The CDR3 bases are TGCGCCACCCTTAGCTCTCGGAATGAGCAGTTCTTC.

This clonotype was recorded many times. The gene calls are TRBV2 and TRBJ1-3; perhaps TRBD1 as D (5 bases). Germline assignment: CDR1 SNHLY and CDR2 FYNNEI. This CDR3 comprises 15 residues. V shed 4 bases and J shed 3 bases, with 13 bases lying between them. The CDR3 DNA follows: TGTGCCAGCAGTGCCACAGTGGGGGTTGGAAACACCATATATTTT. It is translated as CASSATVGVGNTIYF. The full variable domain, its missing parts supplied by reference TRBV2 and TRBJ1-3, is EPEVTQTPSHQVTQMGQEVILRCVPISNHLYFYWYRQILGQKVEFLVSFYNNEISEKSEIFDDQFSVERPDGSNFTLKIRSTKLEDSAMYFCASSATVGVGNTIYFGEGSWLTVV.

This clonotype has more than one count but fewer than ten. This chain connects TRBV27 to TRBJ1-2, with 12 bases that match TRBD1. The CDR3 length is 17 residues. In germline, CDR1 is MNHEY, CDR2 SMNVEV (reference sequence). Trimming removed 7 bases from V and 4 bases from J; junction bases left unmatched: 13. For the CDR3, the DNA is TGTGCCAGCACCAGATCTGGGACAGGGGGCTATGGCTATGGCTACACCTTC. Translating it yields CASTRSGTGGYGYGYTF.

This clonotype occurred a few times. The chain couples TRBV5-6 to TRBJ2-7, with a tentative D call TRBD2 (5 bases). Germline CDR1 is SGHDT and CDR2 is YYEEEE. V gave up 2 bases and J gave up 2 bases, with 11 bases separating them. This CDR3 is 14 amino acids long. The chain's CDR3 is CASSFRTATYEQYF. As DNA, the CDR3 is TGTGCCAGCAGCTTTAGGACTGCTACCTACGAGCAGTACTTC.

This clonotype has more than one count but fewer than ten. This chain connects TRBV28 to TRBJ2-7; the D is unclear. V lost 4 bases, J lost 0 bases, and 13 bases lay in between. The CDR3 loop spans 15 amino acids. Germline CDR1 and CDR2: MDHEN and SYDVKM. This CDR3 reads CASSSRSVSSYEQYF. The CDR3, as DNA: TGTGCCAGCAGTTCCCGGAGCGTAAGCTCCTACGAGCAGTACTTC.

The CDR3 DNA reads TGTGCCAGCAGCTTAGAGGCTAGCGGGAGGGCGAACGGGGAGCTGTTTTTT. Translated, it gives CASSLEASGRANGELFF. The chain is built from TRBV7-2 and TRBJ2-2, with 12 nucleotides matching TRBD2. The CDR3 runs 17 residues. Germline CDR1 SGHTA, CDR2 FQGNSA. The trim removed 1 base at V and 7 bases at J, leaving 7 bases unmatched.

This clonotype was seen more than once but under ten times. The rearrangement uses TRBV7-9 and TRBJ2-1, with 11 bases fitting TRBD1. CDR3 length equals 17 residues. Germline V CDR1 and CDR2: SEHNR, FQNEAQ (reference sequence). J was trimmed by 4 bases and V by 3 bases; bases with no gene match: 8. The CDR3 region is CASSFSRTGGSYNEQFF. Written as DNA, the CDR3 is TGTGCCAGCAGCTTTTCCCGGACAGGGGGCTCATACAATGAGCAGTTCTTC. Together with reference TRBV7-9 and TRBJ2-1, the CDR3 gives the full variable domain: DTGVSQNPRHKITKRGQNVTFRCDPISEHNRLYWYRQTLGQGPEFLTYFQNEAQLEKSRLLSDRFSAERPKGSFSTLEIQRTEQGDSAMYLCASSFSRTGGSYNEQFFGPGTRLTVL.

This clonotype has at least ten counts. This chain connects TRBV7-8 to TRBJ1-6, with D unresolved. Trimming removed 0 bases at V and 0 bases at J, with 12 bases between. The CDR3 loop spans 18 amino acids. Germline values: CDR1 SGHVS, CDR2 FQNEAQ. The DNA of the CDR3 is TGTGCCAGCAGCTTAGCCAGGCCCCGAAGCTCCTATAATTCACCCCTCCACTTT. This translates into CASSLARPRSSYNSPLHF. The full variable domain, completed using reference TRBV7-8 and TRBJ1-6, is GAGVSQSPRYKVAKRGQDVALRCDPISGHVSLFWYQQALGQGPEFLTYFQNEAQLDKSGLPSDRFFAERPEGSVSTLKIQRTQQEDSAVYLCASSLARPRSSYNSPLHFGNGTRLTVT.

This clonotype was observed at least ten times. The chain has TRBV28 and TRBJ2-4, with D tentatively TRBD1 (6 bases). This CDR3 contains 15 residues. Germline V gene data show CDR1 as MDHEN and CDR2 as SYDVKM. V lost 4 bases to trimming and J lost 8 bases, with 18 bases between them. The CDR3 region has the DNA TGTGCCAGCAGTTCCCCTACGGGACAAGGGGACATTCAGTACTTC. Residues: CASSSPTGQGDIQYF. Complete variable domain (other parts from reference TRBV28 and TRBJ2-4): DVKVTQSSRYLVKRTGEKVFLECVQDMDHENMFWYRQDPGLGLRLIYFSYDVKMKEKGDIPEGYSVSREKKERFSLILESASTNQTSMYLCASSSPTGQGDIQYFGAGTRLSVL.